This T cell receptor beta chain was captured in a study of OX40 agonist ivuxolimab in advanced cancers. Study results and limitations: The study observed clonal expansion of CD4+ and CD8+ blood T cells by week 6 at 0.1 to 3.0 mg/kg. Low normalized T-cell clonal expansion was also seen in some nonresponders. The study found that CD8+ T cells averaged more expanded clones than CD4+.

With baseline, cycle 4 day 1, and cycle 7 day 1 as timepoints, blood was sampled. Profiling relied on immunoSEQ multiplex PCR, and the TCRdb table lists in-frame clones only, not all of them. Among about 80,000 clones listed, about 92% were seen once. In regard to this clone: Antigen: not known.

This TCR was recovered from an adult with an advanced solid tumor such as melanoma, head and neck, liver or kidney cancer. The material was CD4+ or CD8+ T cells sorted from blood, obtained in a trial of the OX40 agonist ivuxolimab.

CDR3 bases: TGTGCCAGCAGCCCAGACGCGAATGAGCAGTTCTTC. Protein sequence: CASSPDANEQFF. This chain connects TRBV7-2 to TRBJ2-1; D remains unclear. This CDR3 region has 12 residues. V was cut by 5 bases and J by 7 bases, with 9 bases left in between. In germline, CDR1 is SGHTA, CDR2 FQGNSA.